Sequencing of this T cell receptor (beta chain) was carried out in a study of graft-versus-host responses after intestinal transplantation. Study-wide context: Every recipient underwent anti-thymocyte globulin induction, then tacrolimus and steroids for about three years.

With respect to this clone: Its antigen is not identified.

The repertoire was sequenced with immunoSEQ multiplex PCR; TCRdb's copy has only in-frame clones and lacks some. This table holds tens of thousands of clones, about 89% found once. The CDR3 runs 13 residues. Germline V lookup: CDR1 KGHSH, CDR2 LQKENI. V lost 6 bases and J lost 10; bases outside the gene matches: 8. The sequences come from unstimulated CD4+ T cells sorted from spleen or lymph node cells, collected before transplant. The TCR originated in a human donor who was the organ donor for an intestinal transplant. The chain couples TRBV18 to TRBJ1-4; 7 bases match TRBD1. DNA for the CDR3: TGTGCCAGCTCGGGACAGCTCGACGGAAAACTGTTTTTT. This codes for CASSGQLDGKLFF.